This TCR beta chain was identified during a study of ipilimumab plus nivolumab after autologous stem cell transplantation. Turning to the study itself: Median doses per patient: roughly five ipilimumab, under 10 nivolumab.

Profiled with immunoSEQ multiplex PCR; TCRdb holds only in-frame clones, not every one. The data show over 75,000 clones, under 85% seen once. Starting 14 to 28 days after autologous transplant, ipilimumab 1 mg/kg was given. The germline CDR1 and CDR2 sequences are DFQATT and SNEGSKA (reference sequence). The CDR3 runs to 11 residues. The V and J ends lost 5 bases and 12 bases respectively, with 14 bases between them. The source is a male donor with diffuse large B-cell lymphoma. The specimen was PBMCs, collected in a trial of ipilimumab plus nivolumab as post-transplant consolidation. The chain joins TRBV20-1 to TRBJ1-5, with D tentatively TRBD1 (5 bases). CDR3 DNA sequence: TGCAGTGCTGCCGACAGCAACGACCAGCATTTT. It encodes CSAADSNDQHF.